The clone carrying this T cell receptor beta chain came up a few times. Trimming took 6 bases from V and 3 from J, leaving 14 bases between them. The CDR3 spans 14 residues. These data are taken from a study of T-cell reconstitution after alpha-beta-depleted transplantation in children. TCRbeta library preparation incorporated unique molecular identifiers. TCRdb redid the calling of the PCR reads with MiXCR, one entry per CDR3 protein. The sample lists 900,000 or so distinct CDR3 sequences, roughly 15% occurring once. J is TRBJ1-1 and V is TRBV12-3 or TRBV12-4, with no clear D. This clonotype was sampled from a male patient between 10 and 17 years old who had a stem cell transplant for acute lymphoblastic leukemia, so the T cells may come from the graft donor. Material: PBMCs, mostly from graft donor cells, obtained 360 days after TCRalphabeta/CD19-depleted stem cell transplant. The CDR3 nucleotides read TGTGCCAGCAGCCCAACGAGGAGGGACACTGAAGCTTTCTTT. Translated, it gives CASSPTRRDTEAFF.